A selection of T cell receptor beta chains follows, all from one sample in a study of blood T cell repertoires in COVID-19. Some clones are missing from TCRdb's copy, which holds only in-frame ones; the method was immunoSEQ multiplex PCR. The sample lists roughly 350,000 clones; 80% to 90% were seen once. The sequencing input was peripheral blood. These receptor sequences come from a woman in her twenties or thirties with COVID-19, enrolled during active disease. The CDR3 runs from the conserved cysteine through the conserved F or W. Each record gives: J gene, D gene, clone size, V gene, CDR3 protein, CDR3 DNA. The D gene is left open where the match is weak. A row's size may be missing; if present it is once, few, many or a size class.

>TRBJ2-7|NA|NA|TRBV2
CASSEGGGNAYEQYF
TGTGCCAGCAGTGAAGGCGGAGGAAATGCCTACGAGCAGTACTTC
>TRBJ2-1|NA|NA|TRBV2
CASSLFPGLNNEQFF
TGTGCCAGCAGCTTGTTCCCGGGACTTAACAATGAGCAGTTCTTC
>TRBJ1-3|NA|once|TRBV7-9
CASSLGGQRSSGNTIYF
TGTGCCAGCAGCTTAGGAGGACAGCGTTCCTCTGGAAACACCATATATTTT
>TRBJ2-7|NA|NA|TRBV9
CASSVGDWGYEQYF
TGTGCCAGCAGCGTGGGGGACTGGGGCTACGAGCAGTACTTC
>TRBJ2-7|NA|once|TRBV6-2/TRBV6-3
CASSPTGDGWRTYEQYF
TGTGCCAGCAGCCCGACAGGAGATGGGTGGAGGACCTACGAGCAGTACTTC
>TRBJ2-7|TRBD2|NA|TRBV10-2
CASGAGAYEQYF
TGCGCCAGCGGGGCGGGAGCCTACGAGCAGTACTTC
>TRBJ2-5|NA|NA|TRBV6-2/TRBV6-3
CASSKKAGTETQYF
TGTGCCAGCAGTAAAAAGGCGGGAACGGAGACCCAGTACTTC
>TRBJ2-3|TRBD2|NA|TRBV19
CASSGGDGPTDTQYF
TGTGCCAGTAGTGGGGGGGACGGACCCACAGATACGCAGTATTTT
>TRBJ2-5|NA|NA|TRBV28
CASSSPRLLYQETQYF
TGTGCCAGCAGTTCCCCCAGACTGCTGTACCAAGAGACCCAGTACTTC
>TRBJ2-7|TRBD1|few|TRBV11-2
CASSDGTGSDEQYF
TGTGCCAGCAGCGATGGGACAGGGAGCGACGAGCAGTACTTC
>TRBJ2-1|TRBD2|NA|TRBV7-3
CASSSEWREGNEQFF
TGTGCCAGCAGCTCCGAATGGCGGGAGGGCAATGAGCAGTTCTTC
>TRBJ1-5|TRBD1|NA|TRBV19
CASSIDGTGNQPQHF
TGTGCCAGTAGTATAGATGGGACAGGCAATCAGCCCCAGCATTTT
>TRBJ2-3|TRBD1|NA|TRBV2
CASRRRDSRTDTQYF
TGTGCCAGCAGGCGCCGGGACAGCCGCACAGATACGCAGTATTTT
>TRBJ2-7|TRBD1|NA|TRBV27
CASSPLIRDSTYEQYF
TGTGCCAGCAGCCCTCTTATCCGGGACAGCACCTACGAGCAGTACTTC
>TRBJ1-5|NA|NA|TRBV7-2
CASSFDSYSNQPQHF
TGTGCCAGCAGCTTTGACAGCTATAGCAATCAGCCCCAGCATTTT
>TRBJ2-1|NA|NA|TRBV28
CASSLSLLLNEQFF
TGTGCCAGCAGTTTGAGCCTCTTATTAAATGAGCAGTTCTTC
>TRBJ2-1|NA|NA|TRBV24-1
CATSDFTQGDYNEQFF
TGTGCCACCAGTGATTTTACCCAGGGTGACTACAATGAGCAGTTCTTC
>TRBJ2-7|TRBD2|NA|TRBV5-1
CASSLVRTSGTWEQYF
TGCGCCAGCAGCTTGGTGAGGACTAGCGGGACTTGGGAGCAGTACTTC
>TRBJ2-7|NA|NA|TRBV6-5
CASSSPSGGYEQYF
TGTGCCAGCAGCTCCCCGAGTGGCGGTTACGAGCAGTACTTC
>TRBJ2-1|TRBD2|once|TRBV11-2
CASSLDRIREGPNEQFF
TGTGCCAGCAGCTTAGATAGAATTCGGGAGGGACCAAATGAGCAGTTCTTC
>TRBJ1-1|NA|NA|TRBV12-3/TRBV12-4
CASSLRAGTEAFF
TGTGCCAGCAGTCTCAGGGCTGGAACTGAAGCTTTCTTT
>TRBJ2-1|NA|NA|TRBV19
CASTEDSSYNEQFF
TGTGCCAGTACCGAGGACAGCTCCTACAATGAGCAGTTCTTC
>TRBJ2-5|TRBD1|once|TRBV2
CASSLLRTGDETQYF
TGTGCCAGCAGTCTTCTTAGGACAGGGGATGAGACCCAGTACTTC
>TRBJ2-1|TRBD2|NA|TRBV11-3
CASSLSSGRTGEQFF
TGTGCCAGCAGCTTGTCTAGCGGGAGGACGGGTGAGCAGTTCTTC
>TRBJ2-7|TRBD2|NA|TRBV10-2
CASGKAGGLEQYF
TGCGCCAGCGGTAAAGCGGGAGGTCTCGAGCAGTACTTC
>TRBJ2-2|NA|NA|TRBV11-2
CASTPPQGTNTGELFF
TGTGCCAGCACCCCCCCACAGGGCACGAACACCGGGGAGCTGTTTTTT
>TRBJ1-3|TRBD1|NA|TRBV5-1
CASSSGQGLTGNTIYF
TGCGCCAGCAGCTCGGGACAGGGGTTAACGGGAAACACCATATATTTT
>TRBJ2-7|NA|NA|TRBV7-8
CASRYEADRSYEQYF
TGTGCCAGCAGGTACGAGGCAGACAGATCCTACGAGCAGTACTTC
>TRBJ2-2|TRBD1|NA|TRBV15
CATSRDEQGTGELFF
TGTGCCACCAGCAGAGATGAACAGGGGACCGGGGAGCTGTTTTTT
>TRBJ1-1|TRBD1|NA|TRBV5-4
CASSPGGQGAPTEAFF
TGTGCCAGCAGCCCAGGCGGACAGGGGGCGCCTACTGAAGCTTTCTTT
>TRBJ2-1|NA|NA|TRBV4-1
CASSQGRLASGEQFF
TGCGCCAGCAGCCAAGGGAGGTTAGCTTCGGGTGAGCAGTTCTTC
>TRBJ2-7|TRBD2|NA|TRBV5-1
CASSLGGLAPYEQYF
TGCGCCAGCAGCTTGGGAGGACTAGCGCCCTACGAGCAGTACTTC